This T cell receptor beta chain stems from a study of early T cells in non-severe SARS-CoV-2 infection. Study at large: The chains were unpaired, and the sequenced material was bulk RNA from unsorted whole blood.

TCRdb reprocessed the 5' RACE reads with MiXCR, giving one entry per CDR3 protein. The sample lists 20,000 to 25,000 distinct CDR3 sequences, 4% to 5% occurring once. This clonotype was seen repeatedly, ten times or more. The CDR3 totals 14 residues. Germline CDR1 SGHNT, CDR2 YYREEE (reference sequence). The V gene lost 6 bases and the J gene lost 5 bases, with 17 bases spanning the gap. The sequence was collected from an adult who was a healthcare worker with PCR-confirmed SARS-CoV-2 infection or an uninfected control (not recorded which). What was sequenced was whole blood. The chain employs TRBV5-4 and TRBJ1-2; D remains ambiguous. Here the CDR3 reads CASTNPEVGYGYTF. The CDR3 bases are TGTGCCAGCACCAACCCCGAGGTTGGGTATGGCTACACCTTC. The full variable domain, completed using reference TRBV5-4 and TRBJ1-2, is ETGVTQSPTHLIKTRGQQVTLRCSSQSGHNTVSWYQQALGQGPQFIFQYYREEENGRGNFPPRFSGLQFPNYSSELNVNALELDDSALYLCASTNPEVGYGYTFGSGTRLTVV.